This T cell receptor (beta chain) was found in a study of long-term antiretroviral therapy in people with HIV. Looked up from germline, CDR1 is MGHRA and CDR2 is YSYEKL. The V end lost 0 bases, the J end lost 0 bases, and 12 bases lay between the germline ends. CDR3 length: 17 amino acids. Version v3.0 of the immunoSEQ assay ran at survey level. Data came from immunoSEQ multiplex PCR; TCRdb stores just in-frame clones and leaves some out. Of some 20,000 clones listed, approximately 90% are singletons. Treatment for all HIV-infected participants took place in the United States. The clonotype originates from a woman aged 25 to 45 with HIV. The rearrangement joins TRBV4-1 to TRBJ2-1; D tentatively fits TRBD1 or TRBD2 (6 bases each). Sequences were derived from unsorted PBMCs, sampled approximately 4.4 years before starting antiretroviral therapy. CDR3 DNA: TGCGCCAGCAGCCAAGATACGGGGGCCAGCTCCTACAATGAGCAGTTCTTC. This codes for CASSQDTGASSYNEQFF.